Following are 18 T cell receptor beta chains from one sample sequenced in a study of Graves' ophthalmopathy and Graves' hyperthyroidism. Investigators amplified TCR beta CDR3 regions from RNA transcripts. Second-round multiplex PCR came after a first-round RT-PCR that employed HTBI primers. TCRdb fed the multiplex PCR reads into MiXCR, producing one record per CDR3 protein. The profile shows some 350,000 distinct CDR3 sequences, roughly 17% of them singletons. Material: peripheral blood. Every receptor here comes from an adult woman with stable Graves' hyperthyroidism.

This clonotype was picked up many times. V usage is TRBV5-5 and J usage is TRBJ2-7, with 8 nucleotides matching TRBD1. V lost 4 bases to trimming and J lost 2 bases; unmatched junction nucleotides: 8. This CDR3 region has 15 residues. From germline, CDR1 is SGHKS and CDR2 YYEKEE (reference sequence). Here the CDR3 DNA reads TGTGCCAGCAGCCCCGGACAGGGCCGAACCTACGAGCAGTACTTC. Translated, it gives CASSPGQGRTYEQYF.

The gene calls are TRBV4-3 and TRBJ2-6; TRBD1 is a possible D gene (6 bases). V was pared by 5 bases and J by 6 bases, with 23 bases between. Germline V gene sequence: CDR1 LGHNA, CDR2 YSLEER. The CDR3 contains 18 residues. The CDR3 reads CASSTQGQTSLEANVLTF. In DNA, the CDR3 is TGCGCCAGCAGCACCCAAGGACAGACATCTCTGGAGGCCAACGTCCTGACTTTC.

The genes are TRBV20-1 and TRBJ2-6; 11 nucleotides match TRBD1. CDR1 is DFQATT, CDR2 SNEGSKA, per germline (reference sequence). This CDR3 spans 19 amino acids. J was trimmed by 5 bases and V by 1 base; bases with no gene match: 13. This CDR3 is CSARGGQGGQSPRANVLTF. Here the CDR3 DNA reads TGCAGTGCTAGAGGGGGACAGGGGGGTCAAAGTCCTAGGGCCAACGTCCTGACTTTC.

This clonotype was picked up a small number of times. The rearrangement uses TRBV18 and TRBJ1-1; 8 bases are shared with TRBD1. The CDR3 consists of 15 residues. Per germline, CDR1 KGHSH and CDR2 LQKENI. Germline trimming cut 3 bases from V and 1 base from J; bases unmatched to any gene: 4. The CDR3 bases are TGTGCCAGCTCACCCGTTGACAGGGGGAACACTGAAGCTTTCTTT. Translated: CASSPVDRGNTEAFF.

This clonotype has at least ten counts. This chain links TRBV5-1 with TRBJ1-2, with D uncertain. Trimming pared 0 bases from V and 4 bases from J, leaving 10 bases between. Germline V gene lookup returns CDR1 SGHRS and CDR2 YFSETQ. The CDR3 has 14 amino acids. CDR3 DNA sequence: TGCGCCAGCAGCTTGGACACTTCTGGCTATGGCTACACCTTC. Residues: CASSLDTSGYGYTF.

This clonotype appeared many times. The V and J genes are TRBV20-1 and TRBJ2-7; 8 bases match TRBD2. The trim removed 0 bases at V and 2 bases at J, leaving 12 bases unmatched. The CDR3 sequence is 17 residues long. Germline assignment: CDR1 DFQATT and CDR2 SNEGSKA (reference sequence). In DNA form, the CDR3 reads TGCAGTGCTAGAGATCTTAGCGGGGACGCCTTCACCTACGAGCAGTACTTC. It specifies CSARDLSGDAFTYEQYF.

The V and J genes are TRBV5-1 and TRBJ2-5; D unresolved. There are 14 residues in the CDR3. Germline CDR1 reads SGHRS; CDR2 reads YFSETQ. The V gene lost 1 base and the J gene lost 2 bases, with 9 bases spanning the gap. The CDR3 region has the DNA TGCGCCAGCAGCTTGACAGAGTATCAAGAGACCCAGTACTTC. Its translation is CASSLTEYQETQYF.

This clonotype occurred a few times. This chain connects TRBV18 to TRBJ2-1; the D gene could be TRBD1 or TRBD2 (5 bases each). Trimming shortened V by 1 base and J by 3 bases, and 16 bases separated the two germline ends. This CDR3 comprises 17 residues. Germline assignment: CDR1 KGHSH and CDR2 LQKENI. The CDR3 protein is CASSPQDRLTSYNEQFF. CDR3 DNA sequence: TGTGCCAGCTCACCACAAGACAGACTCACTAGCTACAATGAGCAGTTCTTC.

At least ten counts were recorded for this clonotype. The V and J genes are TRBV27 and TRBJ2-7; D gene unclear. Germline CDR1 and CDR2: MNHEY and SMNVEV (reference sequence). V gave up 5 bases and J gave up 6 bases, with 17 bases separating them. CDR3 size: 14 residues. Here the CDR3 DNA reads TGTGCCAGCAGTCCACGGTTCAGGAAGAGCGAGCAGTACTTC. Translated, it gives CASSPRFRKSEQYF.

Many counts were recorded for this clonotype. A read error may be the cause here, since a much bigger clone is one base away. The CDR3 DNA reads TGTGCCAGCAGTTACTCGATGGGCACTGAAGCTCTCTTT. Its translation is CASSYSMGTEALF. The gene calls are TRBV6-5 and TRBJ1-1; D not resolved. Per the germline V gene, CDR1 is MNHEY and CDR2 is SVGAGI. This CDR3 has 13 residues.

This clonotype was seen repeatedly, ten times or more. The gene calls are TRBV14 and TRBJ1-2; 7 nucleotides match TRBD1. The trim removed 4 bases at V and 3 bases at J, leaving 8 bases unmatched. The CDR3 extends over 15 amino acids. The V gene's germline CDR1 is SGHDN and CDR2 FVKESK. Here the CDR3 reads CASSPQRGGDYGYTF. The CDR3, as DNA: TGTGCCAGCAGCCCCCAACGAGGGGGCGACTATGGCTACACCTTC. Complete variable domain (other parts from reference TRBV14 and TRBJ1-2): EAGVTQFPSHSVIEKGQTVTLRCDPISGHDNLYWYRRVMGKEIKFLLHFVKESKQDESGMPNNRFLAERTGGTYSTLKVQPAELEDSGVYFCASSPQRGGDYGYTFGSGTRLTVV.

The chain carries TRBV6-5 and TRBJ1-2, with TRBD1 matching over 9 bases. After removal of 0 bases from V and 7 bases from J, the junction contained 6 bases not matched to a gene. Germline CDR1 and CDR2: MNHEY and SVGAGI. This CDR3 is 15 amino acids long. For the CDR3, the DNA is TGTGCCAGCAGTTACTCGAGACAGGGGGTTGTTGGCTACACCTTC. Encoded protein: CASSYSRQGVVGYTF.

In its sample, this clonotype was seen a few times. The chain recombines TRBV6-2 or TRBV6-3 with TRBJ2-2; D possibly corresponds to TRBD2 (5 bases). Looked up from germline, CDR1 is MNHEY and CDR2 is SVGEGT. V dropped 5 bases and J dropped 8 bases, with 15 bases sitting between them. This CDR3 has 14 amino acids. The CDR3 protein is CASSLGRGLGELFF. CDR3 in DNA: TGTGCCAGCAGTCTTGGCCGCGGGTTAGGGGAGCTGTTTTTT.

Ten or more counts support this clonotype. The rearrangement links TRBV6-1 to TRBJ2-2; 7 positions agree with TRBD1. J lost 1 base, V lost 6 bases, and 11 bases had no gene match. This CDR3 spans 17 amino acids. CDR1 is MNHNS, CDR2 SASEGT, per germline. DNA for the CDR3: TGTGCCAGCAGGAAAAGAAGTAGGACAGGGAACACCGGGGAGCTGTTTTTT. This gives the protein CASRKRSRTGNTGELFF.

At least ten counts were recorded for this clonotype. The chain combines TRBV3-1 with TRBJ1-1; 8 bases agree with TRBD1. This CDR3 spans 12 amino acids. CDR1 LGHDT and CDR2 YNNKEL come from the germline V gene (reference sequence). The V segment lost 3 bases and the J segment 8 bases; nucleotides outside the gene matches: 2. CDR3 DNA: TGTGCCAGCAGCCAGGGGGACAGGGAAGCTTTCTTT. It yields the protein CASSQGDREAFF.

This clonotype occurred a few times. This rearrangement joins TRBV5-1 to TRBJ2-7; D remains ambiguous. Germline loops: CDR1 SGHRS, CDR2 YFSETQ. CDR3 length: 13 residues. V was shortened by 2 bases and J by 6 bases, with 12 bases between the two germline ends. CDR3: CASSFYQPSEQYF. In DNA form, the CDR3 reads TGCGCCAGCAGCTTTTATCAGCCGTCCGAGCAGTACTTC.

The gene calls are TRBV28 and TRBJ2-7; D possibly uses TRBD1 or TRBD2 (5 bases each). V lost 7 bases and J lost 3, with 19 bases in between. The CDR3 extends over 15 amino acids. Germline lookup yields CDR1 MDHEN and CDR2 SYDVKM. The CDR3 DNA reads TGTGCCAGCAAGTATCTTGAGGGGCTCCACTACGAGCAGTACTTC. Its translation is CASKYLEGLHYEQYF.

This clonotype was counted many times. This chain links TRBV12-3 or TRBV12-4 with TRBJ2-6; D uncertain. This CDR3 contains 15 residues. The V end was cut by 5 bases, the J end by 0 bases, with 8 bases between. In nucleotides, the CDR3 is TGTGCCAGCAGTCAGCAGGACTCTGGGGCCAACGTCCTGACTTTC. Amino acid sequence: CASSQQDSGANVLTF.